This T cell receptor beta chain was recorded in a study of T cell responses to AZD1222 COVID-19 vaccine. For the study at large: Second-dose groups at about 4 or about 12 weeks were pooled.

The V end lost 5 bases, the J end lost 8 bases, and 16 bases lay between the germline ends. The CDR3 has 14 amino acids. CDR1 is MDHEN and CDR2 is SYDVKM in the germline V gene. General study results and limits: CD4 TCRs associated with vaccination spanned spike, dominating at 160-218 and 743-854. White British donors predominated, females outnumbered males, and clonal diversity was possibly underestimated.

The protocol was immunoSEQ multiplex PCR, while the TCRdb copy is restricted to in-frame clones and leaves out a portion. The table has approximately 170,000 clones, less than 95% seen once. Concerning this clone: Its target is not known.

The chain has TRBV28 and TRBJ2-1; TRBD1 is a possible D gene (5 bases). The TCR originated in an adult in good health. Sequencing was performed on peripheral blood, taken on day 0 of AZD1222 vaccination. In DNA form, the CDR3 reads TGTGCCAGCAGTCAGACAGTTTACCCCCATGAGCAGTTCTTC. Residues: CASSQTVYPHEQFF.